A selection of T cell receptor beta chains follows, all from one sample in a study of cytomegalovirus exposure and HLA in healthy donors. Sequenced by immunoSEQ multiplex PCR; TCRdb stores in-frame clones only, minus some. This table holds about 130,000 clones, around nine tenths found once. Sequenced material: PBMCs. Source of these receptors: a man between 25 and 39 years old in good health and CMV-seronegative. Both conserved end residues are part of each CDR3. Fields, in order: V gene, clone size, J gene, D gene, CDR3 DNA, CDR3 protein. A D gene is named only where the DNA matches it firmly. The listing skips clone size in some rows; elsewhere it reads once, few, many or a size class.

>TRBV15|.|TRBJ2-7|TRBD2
TGTGCCACCAGCAGTCGAGCGGGAGCGGGATACGAGCAGTACTTC
CATSSRAGAGYEQYF
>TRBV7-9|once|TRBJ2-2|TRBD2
TGTGCCAGCAGCCCAACCGGGACTACTGTCGGGGAGCTGTTTTTT
CASSPTGTTVGELFF
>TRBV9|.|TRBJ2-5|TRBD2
TGTGCCAGCAGCTTGACCCCGGGGGAGGGAGAGACCCAGTACTTC
CASSLTPGEGETQYF
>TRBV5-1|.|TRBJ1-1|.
TGCGCCAGCGGTTCCTTAAAGGAGGGGACTGAAGCTTTCTTT
CASGSLKEGTEAFF
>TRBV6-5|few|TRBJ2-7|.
TGTGCCAGCAGTTACCTCGGCGAGCAGTACTTC
CASSYLGEQYF
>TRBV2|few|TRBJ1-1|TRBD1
TGTGCCAGCGGGACAGGAAGGAACACTGAAGCTTTCTTT
CASGTGRNTEAFF
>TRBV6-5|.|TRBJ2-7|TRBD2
TGTGCCAGCAGATCGGGACTAGGAGAGGGCGAGCAGTACTTC
CASRSGLGEGEQYF
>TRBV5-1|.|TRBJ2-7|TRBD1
TGCGCCAGCAGACCCGGGACAGGGGGCTACGAGCAGTACTTC
CASRPGTGGYEQYF
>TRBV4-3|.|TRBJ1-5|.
TGCGCCAGCAGCCAAGAGGGCTATCCTAATCAGCCCCAGCATTTT
CASSQEGYPNQPQHF
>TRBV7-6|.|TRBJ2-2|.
TGTGCCAGCAGGCCGACAGACTTCACCGGGGAGCTGTTTTTT
CASRPTDFTGELFF
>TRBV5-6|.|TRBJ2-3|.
TGTGCCAGCAGCTCCAGCGTAGGTGAGACTAGTACAGATACGCAGTATTTT
CASSSSVGETSTDTQYF
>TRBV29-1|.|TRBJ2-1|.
TGCAGCGTTGAAGATACCGCGAGCTCCTACAATGAGCAGTTCTTC
CSVEDTASSYNEQFF
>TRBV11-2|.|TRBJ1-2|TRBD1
TGTGCCAGCAGCCGTGGGACAGACTATGGCTACACCTTC
CASSRGTDYGYTF
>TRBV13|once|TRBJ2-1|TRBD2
TGTGCCAGCAGCTTAGGTGGGAGGGTCTTAAACAATGAGCAGTTCTTC
CASSLGGRVLNNEQFF
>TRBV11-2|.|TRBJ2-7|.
TGTGCCAGCGAGCGGGTCTACGAGCAGTACTTC
CASERVYEQYF
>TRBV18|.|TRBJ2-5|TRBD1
TGTGCCAGCTCACAACAGGGGGGAGGCCAAGAGACCCAGTACTTC
CASSQQGGGQETQYF
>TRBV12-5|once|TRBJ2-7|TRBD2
TGTGCTAGTGGTTTGTGGTTAGCGGGAGGCGCAGACGAGCAGTACTTC
CASGLWLAGGADEQYF
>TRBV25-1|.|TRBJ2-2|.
TGTGCCAGCAGTGAGTCAGGGAAGAGCACCGGGGAGCTGTTTTTT
CASSESGKSTGELFF
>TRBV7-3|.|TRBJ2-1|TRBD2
TGTGCCAGCAGCTTATATGGCAACTGGGGAGGGACCTACAATGAGCAGTTCTTC
CASSLYGNWGGTYNEQFF
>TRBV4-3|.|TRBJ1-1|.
TGCGCCAGCAGCCAAGGGGCTGGGCAGAACACTGAAGCTTTCTTT
CASSQGAGQNTEAFF
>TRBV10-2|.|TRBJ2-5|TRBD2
TGCGCCAGCAGTATCCGTCTAGCGGGAGTAGGGGAGACCCAGTACTTC
CASSIRLAGVGETQYF
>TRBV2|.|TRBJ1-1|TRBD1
TGTGCCCCGACAGGGACTCTGAACACTGAAGCTTTCTTT
CAPTGTLNTEAFF
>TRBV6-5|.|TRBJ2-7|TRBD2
TGTGCCAGCAGCCAAATGGGGGGGGGAGAGTACGAGCAGTACTTC
CASSQMGGGEYEQYF
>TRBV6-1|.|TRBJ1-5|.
TGTGCCAGCAGTGTTGGCGGGGTCCGCCAGCATTTT
CASSVGGVRQHF
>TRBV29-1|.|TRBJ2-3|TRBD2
TGCAGCGTGGAGACTAGCGGGAGGGATACGCAGTATTTT
CSVETSGRDTQYF
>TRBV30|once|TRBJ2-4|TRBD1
TGTGCCTGGAGTGAGGGACAGGGGGGGGCCAAAAACATTCAGTACTTC
CAWSEGQGGAKNIQYF
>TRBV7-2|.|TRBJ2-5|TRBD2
TGTGCCAGCAGGGAGGGTAGCGGGAGTTTTGAGACCCAGTACTTC
CASREGSGSFETQYF
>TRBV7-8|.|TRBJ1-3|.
TGTGCCAGCGTCGCTGGAGCCTCTGGAAACACCATATATTTT
CASVAGASGNTIYF
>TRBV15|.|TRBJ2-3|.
TGTGCCACCAGCTCCAAGGGAGCCTTCGATACGCAGTATTTT
CATSSKGAFDTQYF
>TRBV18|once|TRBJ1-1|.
TGTGCCAGCTCACCACCGAGGGTTACGAACACTGAAGCTTTCTTT
CASSPPRVTNTEAFF
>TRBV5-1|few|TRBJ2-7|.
TGCGCCAGCGGCTGGACAGACTCCTACGAGCAGTACTTC
CASGWTDSYEQYF
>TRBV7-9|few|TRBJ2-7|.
TGTGCCAGCAGCTTCGTTCTCTCCCACGAGCAGTACTTC
CASSFVLSHEQYF
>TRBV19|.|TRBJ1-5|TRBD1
TGTGCCAGTAGTTACTTCAGGGGGACTAATCAGCCCCAGCATTTT
CASSYFRGTNQPQHF
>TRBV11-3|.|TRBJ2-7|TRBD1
TGTGCCAGCAGCTTAGAGGGACCGGGACAGGGGGGCTACGAGCAGTACTTC
CASSLEGPGQGGYEQYF
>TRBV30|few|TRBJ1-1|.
TGTGCCTGGAGTGTACGAGGGAGGGGTGAAGCTTTCTTT
CAWSVRGRGEAFF
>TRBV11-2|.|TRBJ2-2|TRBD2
TGTGCCAGCAGCTGGCGGGAGAGGGTGCGCGCCGGGGAGCTGTTTTTT
CASSWRERVRAGELFF
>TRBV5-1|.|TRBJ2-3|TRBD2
TGCGCCAGCAGCGGAGGGGAGACTAGCGGGAGGACAACAGATACGCAGTATTTT
CASSGGETSGRTTDTQYF
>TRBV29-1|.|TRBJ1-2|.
TGCAGCGTTGATGTCATGGGCAGCGGGACCTTC
CSVDVMGSGTF
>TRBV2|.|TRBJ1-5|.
TGTGCCAGCAGTTTAACAGGCCCTGGCAATCAGCCCCAGCATTTT
CASSLTGPGNQPQHF
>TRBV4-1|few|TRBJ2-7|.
TGCGCCAGCAGCCAAATTTGGGAAGCGGTCTACGAGCAGTACTTC
CASSQIWEAVYEQYF
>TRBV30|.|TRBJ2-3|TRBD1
TGTGCCTGGGGGACAGGGAGCACAGATACGCAGTATTTT
CAWGTGSTDTQYF
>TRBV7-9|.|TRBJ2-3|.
TGTGCCAGCAGCTTAGCTCTGACAGACACAGATACGCAGTATTTT
CASSLALTDTDTQYF